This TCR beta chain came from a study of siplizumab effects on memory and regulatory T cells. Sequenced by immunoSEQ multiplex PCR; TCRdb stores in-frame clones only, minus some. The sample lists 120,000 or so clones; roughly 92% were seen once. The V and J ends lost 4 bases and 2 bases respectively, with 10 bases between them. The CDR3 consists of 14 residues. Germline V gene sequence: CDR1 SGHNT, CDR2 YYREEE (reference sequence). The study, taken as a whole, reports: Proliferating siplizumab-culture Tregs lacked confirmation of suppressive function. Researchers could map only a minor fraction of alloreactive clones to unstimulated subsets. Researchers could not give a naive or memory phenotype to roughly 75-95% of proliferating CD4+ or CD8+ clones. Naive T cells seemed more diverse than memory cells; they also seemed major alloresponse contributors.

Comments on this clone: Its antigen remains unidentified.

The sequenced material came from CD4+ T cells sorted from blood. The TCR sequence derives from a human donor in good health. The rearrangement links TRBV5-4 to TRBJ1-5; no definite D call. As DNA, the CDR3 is TGTGCCAGCAGCGAGGGCAACCGCAATCAGCCCCAGCATTTT. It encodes CASSEGNRNQPQHF.